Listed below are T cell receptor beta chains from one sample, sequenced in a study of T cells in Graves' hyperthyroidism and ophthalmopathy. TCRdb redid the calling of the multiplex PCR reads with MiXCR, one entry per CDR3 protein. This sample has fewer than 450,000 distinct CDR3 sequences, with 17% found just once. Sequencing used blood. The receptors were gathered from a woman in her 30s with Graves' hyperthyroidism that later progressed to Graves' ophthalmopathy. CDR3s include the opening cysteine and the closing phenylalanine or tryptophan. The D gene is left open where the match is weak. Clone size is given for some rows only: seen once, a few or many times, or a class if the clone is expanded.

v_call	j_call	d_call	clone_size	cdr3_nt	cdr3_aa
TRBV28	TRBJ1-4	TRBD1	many	TGTGCCAGCAGTGGGACAGTTGAAAAACTGTTTTTT	CASSGTVEKLFF
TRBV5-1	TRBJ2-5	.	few	TGCGCCAGCAGTGAGGACCAAGAGACCCAGTACTTC	CASSEDQETQYF
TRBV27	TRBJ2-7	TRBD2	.	TGTGCCAGCAGATTACTAGCGGGAGTATACGAGCAGTACTTC	CASRLLAGVYEQYF
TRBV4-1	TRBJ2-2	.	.	TGCGCCAGCAGCCAAGTCCCCCGTATCACAATGGGGACCGGGGAGCTGTTTTTT	CASSQVPRITMGTGELFF
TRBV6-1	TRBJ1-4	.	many	TGTGCCAGCAGTGGGTACGGGGGGAGTGAAAAACTGTTTTTT	CASSGYGGSEKLFF
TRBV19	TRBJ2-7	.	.	TGTGCCAGTAGTTCCGCTGGGGGCTACGAGCAGTACTTC	CASSSAGGYEQYF
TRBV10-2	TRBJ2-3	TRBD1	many	TGCGCCAGCAGTGAGTCGGACAGGGGGCTCGACGATACGCAGTATTTT	CASSESDRGLDDTQYF
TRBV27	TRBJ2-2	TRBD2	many	TGTGCCAGCAGTTTCTCCACTAGCGGGGGGTACACCGGGGAGCTGTTTTTT	CASSFSTSGGYTGELFF
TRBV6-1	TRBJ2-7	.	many	TGTGCCAGCGGGGTTAGGAGTGGGAGCTCCTACGAGCAGTACTTC	CASGVRSGSSYEQYF
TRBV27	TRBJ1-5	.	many	TGTGCCAGCAGTTTAAACAGTTACAATCAGCCCCAGCATTTT	CASSLNSYNQPQHF
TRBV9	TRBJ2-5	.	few	TGTGCCAGCAGCGTAGCCAGTAGTAGTGAAGAGACCCAGTACTTC	CASSVASSSEETQYF
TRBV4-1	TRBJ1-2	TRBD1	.	TGCGCCAGCAGCCAAGTCGGGGACAGGGGATCGGGCTACACCTTC	CASSQVGDRGSGYTF
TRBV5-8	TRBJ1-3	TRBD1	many	TGTGCCAGCAGCCGACAGGGGACTGGAAACACCATATATTTT	CASSRQGTGNTIYF
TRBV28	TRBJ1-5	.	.	TGTGCCAGCAGTTTATGGGGGATCAATAGCAATCAGCCCCAGCATTTT	CASSLWGINSNQPQHF
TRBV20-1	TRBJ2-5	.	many	TGCAGTGCTCATGTGGGGCAGGCAAAAGAGACCCAGTACTTC	CSAHVGQAKETQYF
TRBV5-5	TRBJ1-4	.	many	TGTGCCAGCAGCTTGGGCTCCAAGGTGGGGAAACTGTTTTTT	CASSLGSKVGKLFF
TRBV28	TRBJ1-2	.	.	TGTGCCAGCAGTTTCCTCCCCGTCCGGGGCTACACCTTC	CASSFLPVRGYTF
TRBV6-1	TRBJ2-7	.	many	TGTGCCAGCAGTGAGCTGAACTCCTACGAGCAGTACTTC	CASSELNSYEQYF
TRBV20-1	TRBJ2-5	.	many	TGCAGTGCTAAGAGGGGGGGGGGCCATGAGACCCAGTACTTC	CSAKRGGGHETQYF
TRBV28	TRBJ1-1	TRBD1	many	TGTGCCAGCAGTGCGTACAGGGGTTCCATGAACACTGAAGCTTTCTTT	CASSAYRGSMNTEAFF
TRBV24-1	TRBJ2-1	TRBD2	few	TGTGCCACCAGTGATTTGACTAGCGGCCTGTACAATGAGCAGTTCTTC	CATSDLTSGLYNEQFF
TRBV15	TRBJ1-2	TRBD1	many	TGTGCCACCAGCAGGCCACAGGGGGCTGACTATGGCTACACCTTC	CATSRPQGADYGYTF
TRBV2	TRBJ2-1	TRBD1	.	TGTGCCAGCAGGAAGGGACAGGGGGCGGACAATGAGCAGTTCTTC	CASRKGQGADNEQFF
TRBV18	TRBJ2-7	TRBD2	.	TGTGCCAGCTCACCTGGGCGGACTAGCACCTACGAGCAGTACTTC	CASSPGRTSTYEQYF
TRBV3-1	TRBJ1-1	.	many	TGTGCCAGCAGCCAAGTGATCCTCAGGAGCCTAACATTGAACACTGAAGCTTTCTTT	CASSQVILRSLTLNTEAFF
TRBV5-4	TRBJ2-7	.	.	TGTGCCAGCAGCTTGTTTGCAGGGAACGAGCAGTACTTC	CASSLFAGNEQYF
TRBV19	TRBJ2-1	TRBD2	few	TGTGCCAGTAAGAAGCGGGACTACCTCTACAATGAGCAGTTCTTC	CASKKRDYLYNEQFF
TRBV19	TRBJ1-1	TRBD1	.	TGTGCCAGTAGTGACAGGGCTGCCTCGAACACTGAAGCTTTCTTT	CASSDRAASNTEAFF
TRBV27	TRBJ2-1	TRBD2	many	TGTGCCAGCAGTTTGCTCGGGAGGAATGAGCAGTTCTTC	CASSLLGRNEQFF
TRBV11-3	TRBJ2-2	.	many	TGTGCCAGCAGCCCAGGCAGGGTGTATAATGGCGGGGAGCTGTTTTTT	CASSPGRVYNGGELFF
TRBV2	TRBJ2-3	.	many	TGTGCCAGCAGTGAATATCGGGGCACAGATACGCAGTATTTT	CASSEYRGTDTQYF
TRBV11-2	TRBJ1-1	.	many	TGTGCCAGCAGCTTAGGTAGGGCAAACACTGAAGCTTTCTTT	CASSLGRANTEAFF
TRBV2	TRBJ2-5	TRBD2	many	TGTGCCAGCACTCAACCGGGACTAGACGGAGAGACCCAGTACTTC	CASTQPGLDGETQYF
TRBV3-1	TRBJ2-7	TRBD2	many	TGTGCCAGCAGCCAGAGGGGTTGGACTAGCGGAGCTAGCGAGCAGTACTTC	CASSQRGWTSGASEQYF
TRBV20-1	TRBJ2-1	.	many	TGCAGTGCTAGAGATGCAGGGAGCTCCTACAATGAGCAGTTCTTC	CSARDAGSSYNEQFF
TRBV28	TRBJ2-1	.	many	TGTGCCAGCAGCGCCAACAATGAGCAGTTCTTC	CASSANNEQFF
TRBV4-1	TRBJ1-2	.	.	TGCGCCAGCAGCCACGCGGGTGGCTACACCTTC	CASSHAGGYTF
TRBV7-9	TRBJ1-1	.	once	TGTGCCAGCAGCTTAGACGCCGGACAAGCTTTCTTT	CASSLDAGQAFF
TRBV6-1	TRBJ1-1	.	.	TGTGCCAGCAGGTCGCTGGGCCTCTCCTCGGGGCGCACTGAAGCTTTCTTT	CASRSLGLSSGRTEAFF
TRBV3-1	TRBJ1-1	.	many	TGTGCCAGCAGCCAAGTGGGGGGAGCGAGCACTGAAGCTTTCTTT	CASSQVGGASTEAFF
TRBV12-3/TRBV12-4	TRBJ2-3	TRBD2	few	TGTGCCAGCAGTTTACGCGTTAGCGGGAGCACAGATACGCAGTATTTT	CASSLRVSGSTDTQYF
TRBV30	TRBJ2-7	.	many	TGTGCCTGGAGTGTACGCTTCGAGTACGAGCAGTACTTC	CAWSVRFEYEQYF